This T cell receptor (beta chain) is from a study of T cells in women clearing cervical HPV infection. General study findings and limits: Timing of associations relative to infection is unclear; T-cell subsets were not isolated. Richness differences could reflect unmeasured T-cell content per sample.

From germline, CDR1 is MNHNS and CDR2 SASEGT. The CDR3 length is 15 residues. Sequenced by immunoSEQ multiplex PCR; TCRdb stores in-frame clones only, minus some. The sample totals roughly 48,000 clones. Note on this clone: What it binds is not known. With the read ending 3 residues before the CDR3 end, the germline J gene is used to fill in that end.

Each participant carried one incident cervical HPV16 infection only. This chain connects TRBV6-1 to TRBJ1-1, with 11 positions matching TRBD1. This receptor was taken from a woman between 18 and 70 years old with a cervical HPV16 infection that either progressed to CIN3+ or cleared (not recorded which). The sequenced material came from blood buffy coat. The CDR3 spells CASSAWTGGGAEAFF. CDR3 DNA, as far as it was read: TGTGCCAGCAGTGCTTGGACAGGGGGCGGTGCCGAA.